The next 26 T cell receptor beta chains were all read from a single sample in a study of cytomegalovirus exposure and HLA in healthy donors. With 60 Vbeta and 13 Jbeta primers, the PCR was carried out. Assay used: immunoSEQ multiplex PCR; TCRdb lists only in-frame clones, some missing. This sample's table has some 60,000 clones. Input material: PBMCs. These receptors were taken from a man aged 25 to 40 in good health and CMV-seropositive.

The chain recombines TRBV4-1 with TRBJ1-2, with TRBD1 matching over 12 bases. The CDR3 spans 15 residues. Losses at the gene ends were 1 base for V and 8 bases for J; bases not matched to a gene: 5. The germline gives CDR1 MGHRA, CDR2 YSYEKL. The CDR3 sequence is CASSQVPGQGAGYTF. As DNA, the CDR3 is TGCGCCAGCAGCCAAGTTCCGGGACAGGGGGCAGGCTACACCTTC.

J is TRBJ1-1 and V is TRBV4-1, with 7 nucleotides matching TRBD1. Trimming took 6 bases from V and 1 from J; bases not matched to a gene: 11. Germline V gene lookup returns CDR1 MGHRA and CDR2 YSYEKL. The length of the CDR3 is 16 residues. The chain's CDR3 is CASSLDADRRNTEAFF. The CDR3 DNA sequence: TGCGCCAGCAGTTTAGATGCGGACAGGAGGAACACTGAAGCTTTCTTT.

The V gene is TRBV10-1, the J gene TRBJ1-4; perhaps TRBD1 as D (5 bases). This CDR3 region has 14 residues. Trimming cost V 5 bases and J 7 bases, with 14 bases left between them. Germline CDR1 and CDR2: WNHNN and SYGVQD (reference sequence). In nucleotides, the CDR3 is TGCGCCAGCAGTAATTACGGGGGTCGTGAAAAACTGTTTTTT. Protein sequence: CASSNYGGREKLFF.

The J gene is TRBJ1-1, the V gene TRBV6-4; unclear D gene. The V end was cut by 0 bases, the J end by 1 base, with 3 bases between. From germline, CDR1 is MRHNA and CDR2 SNTAGT. The CDR3 extends over 13 amino acids. CDR3 coding DNA: TGTGCCAGCAGTGACTCACAGAACACTGAAGCTTTCTTT. It yields the protein CASSDSQNTEAFF.

CDR3 loop: CASSLADREAQYF. CDR3 nucleotide sequence: TGTGCCAGCAGCTTAGCCGACAGAGAGGCGCAGTATTTT. The chain has TRBV7-3 and TRBJ2-3; TRBD1 might be the D (5 bases). The germline V gene has CDR1 SGHTA and CDR2 FQGTGA. The V gene lost 2 bases and the J gene lost 10 bases, with 13 bases spanning the gap. There are 13 residues in the CDR3.

The V gene is TRBV19, the J gene TRBJ1-5, with 9 nucleotides matching TRBD1. The CDR3 is 13 amino acids. Trimming at V came to 9 bases and at J to 7 bases, leaving 7 bases not matched to a gene. Germline-derived CDR1 and CDR2 are LNHDA and SQIVND (reference sequence). This CDR3 reads CASADRGGQPQHF. CDR3 coding DNA: TGTGCCAGCGCGGACAGGGGAGGCCAGCCCCAGCATTTT.

The chain has TRBV4-1 and TRBJ2-1; 11 nucleotides match TRBD2. The CDR3 covers 18 residues. Germline V gene lookup returns CDR1 MGHRA and CDR2 YSYEKL. J lost 5 bases, V lost 0 bases, and 9 bases had no gene match. CDR3 sequence reads: CASSQDGLAGFSDNEQFF. Here the CDR3 DNA reads TGCGCCAGCAGCCAAGATGGACTAGCGGGTTTTTCCGACAATGAGCAGTTCTTC.

The chain joins TRBV5-1 to TRBJ2-1, with 8 bases aligning to TRBD1. Germline-derived CDR1 and CDR2 are SGHRS and YFSETQ. V lost 5 bases and J lost 4; bases outside the gene matches: 8. CDR3 size: 15 residues. The chain's CDR3 is CASREGTGPYNEQFF. CDR3 bases: TGCGCCAGCAGGGAGGGGACAGGCCCTTACAATGAGCAGTTCTTC.

The CDR3 DNA reads TGTGCCAGCAGCTTGCAGGGTTTTGGAAACACCATATATTTT. Amino acid sequence: CASSLQGFGNTIYF. The rearrangement joins TRBV7-9 to TRBJ1-3; weak D call: TRBD1 (5 bases). From germline, CDR1 is SEHNR and CDR2 FQNEAQ (reference sequence). This CDR3 region has 14 residues. V was shortened by 3 bases and J by 3 bases, with 9 bases between the two germline ends. The full variable domain, its missing parts supplied by reference TRBV7-9 and TRBJ1-3, is DTGVSQNPRHKITKRGQNVTFRCDPISEHNRLYWYRQTLGQGPEFLTYFQNEAQLEKSRLLSDRFSAERPKGSFSTLEIQRTEQGDSAMYLCASSLQGFGNTIYFGEGSWLTVV.

The chain joins TRBV19 to TRBJ2-7, with a weak D call TRBD1 (6 bases). V was pared by 9 bases and J by 2 bases, with 17 bases between. The CDR3 has 14 residues. Germline assignment: CDR1 LNHDA and CDR2 SQIVND (reference sequence). CDR3 residues: CASSPWGQTYEQYF. In nucleotides, the CDR3 is TGTGCCAGCTCTCCCTGGGGGCAGACCTACGAGCAGTACTTC.

This rearrangement joins TRBV19 to TRBJ2-5, with 10 bases matching TRBD2. CDR1 LNHDA and CDR2 SQIVND come from the germline V gene (reference sequence). V lost 7 bases to trimming and J lost 7 bases; unmatched junction nucleotides: 9. This CDR3 spans 14 amino acids. The CDR3 DNA reads as TGTGCCAGTATGGGAGCGGGAGGGTTAGGGACCCAGTACTTC. Protein sequence: CASMGAGGLGTQYF.

Remarks on this clone: The sample has other DNA sequences that encode this CDR3 too. The genes are TRBV18 and TRBJ1-3; TRBD1 aligns across 8 bases. The J segment lost 7 bases and the V segment lost 2 bases, leaving 1 base of the junction unmatched. Per the germline V gene, CDR1 is KGHSH and CDR2 is LQKENI. The CDR3 is made up of 13 amino acids. CDR3: CASSPGQGNTIYF. The CDR3 region has the DNA TGTGCCAGCTCACCAGGACAGGGTAACACCATATATTTT. The whole variable domain, remainder taken from reference TRBV18 and TRBJ1-3, is NAGVMQNPRHLVRRRGQEARLRCSPMKGHSHVYWYRQLPEEGLKFMVYLQKENIIDESGMPKERFSAEFPKEGPSILRIQQVVRGDSAAYFCASSPGQGNTIYFGEGSWLTVV.

The J gene is TRBJ1-2, the V gene TRBV30; TRBD1 matches at 7 bases. J gave up 8 bases and V 0 bases, and 3 bases lay outside the gene matches. Germline-derived CDR1 and CDR2 are GTSNPN and SVGIG (reference sequence). The CDR3 is 12 amino acids. CDR3: CAWSVQGGGYTF. Here the CDR3 DNA reads TGTGCCTGGAGTGTCCAGGGGGGCGGCTACACCTTC.

The chain joins TRBV18 to TRBJ2-1, with 9 bases aligning to TRBD2. Germline V lookup: CDR1 KGHSH, CDR2 LQKENI. The CDR3 consists of 15 residues. V shed 3 bases and J 4 bases; nucleotides not matched to a gene: 4. CDR3 sequence: CASSPGAGGYNEQFF. The CDR3 region has the DNA TGTGCCAGCTCACCCGGAGCGGGAGGTTACAATGAGCAGTTCTTC.

Turning to this clone: Other DNA sequences in this specimen translate into the identical CDR3. This rearrangement joins TRBV29-1 to TRBJ1-6; TRBD1 aligns across 8 bases. The CDR3 length is 14 residues. Germline V gives CDR1 SQVTM, CDR2 ANQGSEA. V lost 5 bases to trimming and J lost 6 bases; unmatched junction nucleotides: 6. CDR3 sequence: CSVLDRGFNSPLHF. The CDR3 DNA reads TGCAGCGTTCTTGACAGGGGATTTAATTCACCCCTCCACTTT.

J is TRBJ2-7 and V is TRBV27; D gene uncertain. Trimming stripped 3 bases from V and 6 bases from J, with 12 bases between. The CDR3 loop spans 13 amino acids. Germline CDR1 is MNHEY and CDR2 is SMNVEV (reference sequence). The CDR3 DNA reads as TGTGCCAGCAGTTTGGCGGCCAGCCTCGAGCAGTACTTC. Protein: CASSLAASLEQYF.

V usage is TRBV30 and J usage is TRBJ2-5; maybe TRBD1 (5 bases). The last part of the DNA fits TRBJ2-7 better; the J call may be wrong. The CDR3 is made up of 11 amino acids. Per the germline V gene, CDR1 is GTSNPN and CDR2 is SVGIG (reference sequence). The CDR3 spells CAWQGVYEQYF. The DNA for the CDR3 is TGTGCCTGGCAGGGTGTGTACGAGCAGTACTTC.

V is TRBV6-1 and J is TRBJ2-7; D not resolved. The CDR3 contains 13 residues. V was trimmed by 7 bases and J by 4 bases, leaving 14 bases between them. Germline V gene data show CDR1 as MNHNS and CDR2 as SASEGT. The CDR3 loop is CASNAGSTYEQYF. The CDR3 coding sequence is TGTGCCAGCAACGCAGGCTCAACTTACGAGCAGTACTTC.

A note on this clone: The junction shows a germline mismatch at one end, possibly a read error. The V call is TRBV30, the J call TRBJ2-2; 7 bases map to TRBD2. This CDR3 has 15 residues. In germline, CDR1 is GTSNPN, CDR2 SVGIG (reference sequence). The CDR3 spells CAGSGLDANTGELFF. In DNA, the CDR3 is TGTGCCGGGAGTGGACTAGACGCGAACACCGGGGAGCTGTTTTTT.

V usage is TRBV6-5 and J usage is TRBJ2-3; 7 nucleotides agree with TRBD2. Trimming cost V 0 bases and J 1 base; bases outside gene matches: 4. This CDR3 spans 16 amino acids. CDR1 is MNHEY and CDR2 is SVGAGI in the germline V gene. CDR3 residues: CASSYSAGRGTDTQYF. DNA for the CDR3: TGTGCCAGCAGTTACTCAGCAGGGAGGGGCACAGATACGCAGTATTTT.

The CDR3 DNA reads TGTGCCTGGAGTGCGCAGTCTAATTCACCCCTCCACTTT. Translated, it gives CAWSAQSNSPLHF. The chain employs TRBV30 and TRBJ1-6; D not resolved. V dropped 1 base and J dropped 6 bases, with 7 bases sitting between them. The CDR3 runs to 13 residues. The germline CDR1 and CDR2 sequences are GTSNPN and SVGIG (reference sequence).

This chain links TRBV30 with TRBJ2-7; perhaps TRBD2 as D (5 bases). V was shortened by 2 bases and J by 5 bases, with 22 bases between the two germline ends. The CDR3 contains 16 residues. In germline, CDR1 is GTSNPN, CDR2 SVGIG (reference sequence). CDR3 in amino acids: CAWSPPGPTRGNEQYF. Written as DNA, the CDR3 is TGTGCCTGGAGTCCACCGGGTCCGACTCGAGGGAACGAGCAGTACTTC.

The V and J genes are TRBV30 and TRBJ2-1; the match to TRBD2 covers 9 bases. J lost 3 bases, V lost 0 bases, and 3 bases had no gene match. Germline V CDR1 and CDR2: GTSNPN, SVGIG (reference sequence). The CDR3 totals 15 residues. The CDR3 DNA reads as TGTGCCTGGAGTGTGGGAGCGGGAGGCTACAATGAGCAGTTCTTC. Protein sequence: CAWSVGAGGYNEQFF.

To note about this clone: Relative to the germline gene, one junction end is altered; a read error may explain this. The chain uses TRBV6-1 and TRBJ2-7; D not certain. In germline, CDR1 is MNHNS, CDR2 SASEGT. The CDR3 contains 10 residues. The CDR3 DNA reads as TGTGCCAGTAGTGTGAGCGAGCAGTACTTC. Translating gives CASSVSEQYF.

V gene TRBV7-8 combines with J gene TRBJ1-5, with a possible D match to TRBD1 (5 bases). Per germline, CDR1 SGHVS and CDR2 FQNEAQ. This CDR3 spans 16 amino acids. The V end lost 2 bases, the J end lost 1 base, and 12 bases lay between the germline ends. This chain's CDR3 is CASSLSRTQSNQPQHF. In DNA, the CDR3 is TGTGCCAGCAGCTTATCACGGACACAGAGCAATCAGCCCCAGCATTTT.

The chain has TRBV9 and TRBJ2-5; 10 bases match TRBD1. The V segment lost 4 bases and the J segment 4 bases; nucleotides outside the gene matches: 7. The CDR3 is 15 amino acids. Per germline, CDR1 SGDLS and CDR2 YYNGEE. CDR3 bases: TGTGCCAGCAGCCCGAACCGGGACAGGGGAGAGACCCAGTACTTC. Its translation is CASSPNRDRGETQYF.